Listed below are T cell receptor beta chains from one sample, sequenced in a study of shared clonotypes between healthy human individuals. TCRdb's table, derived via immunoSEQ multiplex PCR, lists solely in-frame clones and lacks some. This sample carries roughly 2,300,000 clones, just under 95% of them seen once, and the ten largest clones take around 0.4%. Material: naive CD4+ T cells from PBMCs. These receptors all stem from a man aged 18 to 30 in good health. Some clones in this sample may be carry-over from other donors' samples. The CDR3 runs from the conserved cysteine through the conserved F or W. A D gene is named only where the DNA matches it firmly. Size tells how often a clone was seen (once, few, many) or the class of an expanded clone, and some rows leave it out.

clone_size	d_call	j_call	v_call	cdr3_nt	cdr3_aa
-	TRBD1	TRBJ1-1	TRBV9	TGTGCCAGCAGCGCCCAGGGGGCCGGAGCTGAAGCTTTCTTT	CASSAQGAGAEAFF
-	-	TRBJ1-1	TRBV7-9	TGTGCCAGCAGCTTTACCATACAGGGCAGAGCTTTCTTT	CASSFTIQGRAFF
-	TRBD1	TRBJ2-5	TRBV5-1	TGCGCCAGCAGCTTGGCAGGGACAGGGGCACAAGAGACCCAGTACTTC	CASSLAGTGAQETQYF
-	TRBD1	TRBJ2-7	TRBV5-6	TGTGCCAGCAGCTGGGGGCAGGGGGCGCGGGAGCAGTACTTC	CASSWGQGAREQYF
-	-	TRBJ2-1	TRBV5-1	TGCGCCAGCAGCCTTAGCGGATCCTACAATGAGCAGTTCTTC	CASSLSGSYNEQFF
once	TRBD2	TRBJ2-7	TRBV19	TGTGCCAGTAGTATATCTAGCGGGAGGTACGAGCAGTACTTC	CASSISSGRYEQYF
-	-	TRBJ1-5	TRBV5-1	TGCGCCAGCAGCTTGTTATCCAATCAGCCCCAGCATTTT	CASSLLSNQPQHF
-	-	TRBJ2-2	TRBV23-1	TGCGCCAGCAGTCACCCTGCCCAGGGGGGAAGGCCCCTCATCGGGGAGCTGTTTTTT	CASSHPAQGGRPLIGELFF
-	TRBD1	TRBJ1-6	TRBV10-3	TGTGCCATCAGCGGACAGGGGAGCTCCTATAATTCACCCCTCCACTTT	CAISGQGSSYNSPLHF
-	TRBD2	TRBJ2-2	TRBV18	TGTGCCAGCTCTCTGAGCGGGGCGAACACCGGGGAGCTGTTTTTT	CASSLSGANTGELFF
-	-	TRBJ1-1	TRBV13	TGTGCCAGCAGCTTACGAGGTGGGTCGCACACTGAAGCTTTCTTT	CASSLRGGSHTEAFF
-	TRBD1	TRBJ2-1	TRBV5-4	TGTGCCAGCAGACAACTCACAGGGGTAGGGTACAATGAGCAGTTCTTC	CASRQLTGVGYNEQFF
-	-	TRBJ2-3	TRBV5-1	TGCGCCAGCAGCTTGGGTACCCTTAGCACAGATACGCAGTATTTT	CASSLGTLSTDTQYF
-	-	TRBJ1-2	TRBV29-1	TGCAGCGTTGACCCAGGGTTGGGCTACACCTTC	CSVDPGLGYTF
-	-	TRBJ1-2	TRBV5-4	TGTGCCAGCAGCACCAACTATGGCTACACCTTC	CASSTNYGYTF
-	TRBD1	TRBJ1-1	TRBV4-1	TGCGCCAGCAGCCAAGATGGGACAGGGAGTGTGAACACTGAAGCTTTCTTT	CASSQDGTGSVNTEAFF
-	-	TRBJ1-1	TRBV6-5	TGTGCCAGCAGAAGGGGGGCGAACACTGAAGCTTTCTTT	CASRRGANTEAFF
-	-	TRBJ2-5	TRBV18	TGTGCCAGCTCACCCCGGATGCAAGAGACCCAGTACTTC	CASSPRMQETQYF
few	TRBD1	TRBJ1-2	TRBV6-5	TGTGCCAGCACGATGAGGGACAGAGCCGGTGGCTACACCTTC	CASTMRDRAGGYTF
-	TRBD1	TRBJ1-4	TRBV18	TGTGCCAGCTCACCGGAGGACAGGGCGGTAACTAATGAAAAACTGTTTTTT	CASSPEDRAVTNEKLFF
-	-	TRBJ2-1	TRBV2	TGTGCCACAAACTCCAGGGGGAGGAATGAGCAGTTCTTC	CATNSRGRNEQFF
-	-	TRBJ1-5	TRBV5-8	TGTGCCAGCAGCTTGGGGACATATAGCAATCAGCCCCAGCATTTT	CASSLGTYSNQPQHF
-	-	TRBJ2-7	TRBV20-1	TGCAGTGCTAGCAGGACGGCTGAGCAGTACTTC	CSASRTAEQYF
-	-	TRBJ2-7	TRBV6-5	TGTGCCAGCAGTACGGGACTGTCCTACGAGCAGTACTTC	CASSTGLSYEQYF
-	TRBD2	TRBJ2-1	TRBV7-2	TGTGCCAGCAGTCAGGGGACTAGCGGGAGTTCTTACAATGAGCAGTTCTTC	CASSQGTSGSSYNEQFF
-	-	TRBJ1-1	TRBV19	TGTGCCAGTAGCAGAAGTCAGAACACTGAAGCTTTCTTT	CASSRSQNTEAFF